This entry lists 26 T cell receptor beta chains sequenced from one sample in a study of lymphopenia after photon versus proton radiotherapy. The protocol was immunoSEQ multiplex PCR, while the TCRdb copy is restricted to in-frame clones and leaves out a portion. The sample lists roughly 76,000 clones; 85% to 95% were seen once. Sequencing used peripheral blood, obtained from a patient treated with photon-based radiotherapy. The receptors shown here come from a woman aged 40 to 55 with cholangiocarcinoma.

The chain has TRBV2 and TRBJ2-7; D remains ambiguous. The CDR3 is made up of 13 amino acids. The ends were cut back, 5 bases at V and 2 bases at J, with 10 bases in the middle. The germline V gene encodes CDR1 SNHLY and CDR2 FYNNEI. The CDR3 sequence: CASSPTVPYEQYF. The DNA of the CDR3 is TGTGCCAGCAGTCCTACAGTTCCCTACGAGCAGTACTTC.

The chain carries TRBV9 and TRBJ1-3; the D gene is possibly TRBD1 (5 bases). V was pared by 3 bases and J by 4 bases, with 17 bases between. Per the germline V gene, CDR1 is SGDLS and CDR2 is YYNGEE. There are 16 residues in the CDR3. The CDR3 loop is CASSARWGLGGNTIYF. The DNA of the CDR3 is TGTGCCAGCAGCGCGAGGTGGGGACTCGGCGGAAACACCATATATTTT.

V and J are TRBV4-1 and TRBJ1-1; no clear D. Per the germline V gene, CDR1 is MGHRA and CDR2 is YSYEKL. The CDR3 consists of 14 residues. Deletions cut 0 bases from V and 6 bases from J, with 11 bases between. CDR3 sequence reads: CASSQDARWAEAFF. CDR3 DNA: TGCGCCAGCAGCCAAGACGCCAGGTGGGCTGAAGCTTTCTTT.

The chain links TRBV25-1 to TRBJ2-6, with 7 bases identical to TRBD2. V shed 5 bases and J 5 bases; nucleotides not matched to a gene: 12. The CDR3 extends over 17 amino acids. Germline-derived CDR1 and CDR2 are MGHDK and SYGVNS. CDR3 in DNA: TGTGCCAGCAGTCCTCTAGAGCGGGGTGGGAGGGCCAACGTCCTGACTTTC. Its translation is CASSPLERGGRANVLTF.

In its sample, this clone was seen once. CDR3 in DNA: TGCGCCAGCAGCTTGGGTACTGAAGCTTTCTTT. Its protein is CASSLGTEAFF. V usage is TRBV5-1 and J usage is TRBJ1-1; D is unresolved. The germline gives CDR1 SGHRS, CDR2 YFSETQ. The CDR3 loop spans 11 amino acids. V lost 0 bases and J 5 bases, leaving 2 bases between the germline ends.

This chain joins TRBV29-1 and TRBJ2-7; unclear D gene. Germline V gene lookup returns CDR1 SQVTM and CDR2 ANQGSEA. This CDR3 has 13 amino acids. The V gene lost 1 base and the J gene lost 3 bases, with 10 bases spanning the gap. The CDR3 region has the DNA TGCAGCGTTGAAGGGACGGAGAACTACGAGCAGTACTTC. This encodes CSVEGTENYEQYF.

This clone came up a few times. The chain recombines TRBV5-4 with TRBJ1-6; 9 bases fit TRBD1. Trimming took 4 bases from V and 7 from J; bases not matched to a gene: 6. The length of the CDR3 is 15 residues. The germline CDR1 and CDR2 sequences are SGHNT and YYREEE (reference sequence). The CDR3 DNA follows: TGTGCCAGCAGCGAGACTGGACAGGGGAATTCACCCCTCCACTTT. Protein product: CASSETGQGNSPLHF.

This clone was recorded only once. This chain uses TRBV7-9 with TRBJ2-2; D is perhaps TRBD1 (5 bases). The CDR3 extends over 14 amino acids. Germline CDR1 is SEHNR and CDR2 is FQNEAQ (reference sequence). Trimming stripped 6 bases from V and 5 bases from J, with 13 bases between. CDR3 sequence (DNA): TGTGCCAGCAGAGTCCCTCAGGGTACCGGGGAGCTGTTTTTT. This sequence encodes CASRVPQGTGELFF.

The chain has TRBV19 and TRBJ1-1, with TRBD1 identical over 7 bases. The germline V gene has CDR1 LNHDA and CDR2 SQIVND (reference sequence). V lost 5 bases, J lost 0 bases, and 18 bases stayed unmatched. The CDR3 has 19 amino acids. CDR3 coding DNA: TGTGCCAGTAGTTCCCAGCTCCCGGGACAGCGGATGTTGAACACTGAAGCTTTCTTT. Translated: CASSSQLPGQRMLNTEAFF.

The chain has TRBV7-9 and TRBJ1-2; TRBD1 is a possible D gene (5 bases). Germline-derived CDR1 and CDR2 are SEHNR and FQNEAQ (reference sequence). The CDR3 is made up of 16 amino acids. V lost 1 base to trimming and J lost 2 bases, with 14 bases between them. CDR3 sequence: CASSLETLGRNYGYTF. The CDR3 DNA sequence: TGTGCCAGCAGCTTAGAGACCCTGGGACGGAACTATGGCTACACCTTC.

V is TRBV27 and J is TRBJ2-3; no clear D. This CDR3 has 15 amino acids. Germline loops: CDR1 MNHEY, CDR2 SMNVEV (reference sequence). Trimming cost V 4 bases and J 2 bases, with 13 bases left between them. CDR3 DNA: TGTGCCAGCAGTTCCGTGCGACCGAACACAGATACGCAGTATTTT. Amino acid sequence: CASSSVRPNTDTQYF.

V usage is TRBV19 and J usage is TRBJ2-7, with D maybe TRBD1 (5 bases). CDR1 and CDR2 (germline): LNHDA, SQIVND (reference sequence). The CDR3 runs to 13 residues. The ends were cut back, 6 bases at V and 5 bases at J, with 14 bases in the middle. DNA for the CDR3: TGTGCCAGTAGGGACACCAACGGCGACGAGCAGTACTTC. Protein sequence: CASRDTNGDEQYF.

V usage is TRBV6-5 and J usage is TRBJ2-3; D assignment may be TRBD1 or TRBD2 (5 bases each). Germline lookup yields CDR1 MNHEY and CDR2 SVGAGI. Between the trimmed V and J ends, which lost 2 bases and 2 bases, there was a span of 11 bases. The CDR3 is made up of 15 amino acids. CDR3 region: CASSYGGGDTDTQYF. In nucleotides, the CDR3 is TGTGCCAGCAGTTACGGGGGTGGGGACACAGATACGCAGTATTTT.

CDR3 amino acids: CASTRIIAGGTGELFF. The CDR3 bases are TGTGCCAGCACCCGCATCATAGCGGGGGGTACCGGGGAGCTGTTTTTT. V and J are TRBV27 and TRBJ2-2; 10 bases fit TRBD2. This CDR3 comprises 16 residues. Germline V gene data show CDR1 as MNHEY and CDR2 as SMNVEV (reference sequence). V gave up 7 bases and J gave up 5 bases; unmatched junction bases: 10.

The chain is built from TRBV7-6 and TRBJ2-7; the D is unclear. Trimming removed 5 bases at V and 4 bases at J, with 15 bases between. The CDR3 covers 14 residues. From germline, CDR1 is SGHVS and CDR2 FNYEAQ. Written as DNA, the CDR3 is TGTGCCAGCAGCCCCCCTGGCAGAACTTACGAGCAGTACTTC. Encoded protein: CASSPPGRTYEQYF.

This clone was seen just once. This rearrangement joins TRBV30 to TRBJ1-2; D is possibly TRBD1 (5 bases). This CDR3 comprises 14 residues. CDR1 and CDR2 (germline): GTSNPN, SVGIG (reference sequence). Trimming removed 5 bases at V and 4 bases at J, with 17 bases between. The CDR3 is CAWLSWGVVYGYTF. CDR3 DNA sequence: TGTGCCTGGTTGTCCTGGGGGGTCGTCTATGGCTACACCTTC.

The genes are TRBV6-5 and TRBJ1-4; a weak D match, TRBD1 (6 bases). The CDR3 is 15 residues long. In germline, CDR1 is MNHEY, CDR2 SVGAGI. The germline V and J ends were trimmed by 8 bases and 4 bases, with 17 bases remaining between them. The CDR3 sequence: CASRPWGQSNEKLFF. CDR3 in DNA: TGTGCCAGCCGTCCCTGGGGGCAGAGTAATGAAAAACTGTTTTTT.

The V gene is TRBV5-1, the J gene TRBJ2-7; D not certain. CDR3 length: 17 residues. V was trimmed by 0 bases and J by 0 bases, leaving 16 bases between them. CDR1 is SGHRS and CDR2 is YFSETQ in the germline V gene. The DNA for the CDR3 is TGCGCCAGCAGCTTGGATTGGGCAGCTCAATTCTCCTACGAGCAGTACTTC. Translated, it gives CASSLDWAAQFSYEQYF.

The V gene is TRBV7-2, the J gene TRBJ1-3, with D perhaps TRBD1 (5 bases). The CDR3 length is 17 residues. Germline V gives CDR1 SGHTA, CDR2 FQGNSA. V lost 0 bases and J 0 bases, leaving 12 bases between the germline ends. CDR3 residues: CASSLAQPGTSGNTIYF. DNA for the CDR3: TGTGCCAGCAGCTTAGCGCAACCGGGGACCTCTGGAAACACCATATATTTT.

The J gene is TRBJ1-2, the V gene TRBV7-8, with TRBD1 matching over 10 bases. CDR1 and CDR2 (germline): SGHVS, FQNEAQ. The trim removed 3 bases at V and 4 bases at J, leaving 8 bases unmatched. CDR3 length: 16 residues. Here the CDR3 reads CASSFAGTGAGYGYTF. The CDR3 DNA follows: TGTGCCAGCAGCTTCGCGGGGACAGGGGCTGGCTATGGCTACACCTTC.

The J gene is TRBJ1-1, the V gene TRBV6-1; no reliable D call. The CDR3 has 13 residues. CDR1 and CDR2 (germline): MNHNS, SASEGT. V lost 3 bases, J lost 1 base, and 6 bases lay in between. The CDR3 DNA reads as TGTGCCAGCAGTGAGACGGCGAACACTGAAGCTTTCTTT. Protein: CASSETANTEAFF.

This clone has a single count. The chain uses TRBV9 and TRBJ1-1; 9 positions agree with TRBD1. V lost 4 bases to trimming and J lost 1 base; unmatched junction nucleotides: 8. CDR1 and CDR2 (germline): SGDLS, YYNGEE. The CDR3 is 16 amino acids. The CDR3 here is CASSSGQGEGNTEAFF. CDR3 sequence (DNA): TGTGCCAGCAGCTCGGGACAGGGAGAGGGGAACACTGAAGCTTTCTTT.

There are a few counts of this clone. The rearrangement links TRBV6-5 to TRBJ1-2; 10 bases are shared with TRBD1. V shed 8 bases, J shed 10 bases, and the junction held 10 bases outside the gene matches. The CDR3 runs 13 residues. CDR1 is MNHEY, CDR2 SVGAGI, per germline. The CDR3 region is CASYRDRGGDYTF. For the CDR3, the DNA is TGTGCCAGCTACCGGGACAGGGGAGGTGACTACACCTTC.

This chain links TRBV5-4 with TRBJ2-5; 7 bases are a match to TRBD2. CDR1 and CDR2 from the germline V gene are SGHNT and YYREEE (reference sequence). The CDR3 covers 15 residues. V shed 0 bases and J 5 bases; nucleotides not matched to a gene: 7. The CDR3 coding sequence is TGTGCCAGCAGCTTGGGCCTGGGAGGGGTTGAGACCCAGTACTTC. Amino acids: CASSLGLGGVETQYF.

The chain is built from TRBV30 and TRBJ2-7; possible D gene TRBD1, 6 bases. The V end lost 0 bases, the J end lost 7 bases, and 13 bases lay between the germline ends. Germline V CDR1 and CDR2: GTSNPN, SVGIG (reference sequence). The CDR3 contains 13 residues. The CDR3 nucleotides are TGTGCCTGGAGTGTATCGACAGGCAGGGAGCAGTACTTC. This translates into CAWSVSTGREQYF.

The V gene is TRBV30, the J gene TRBJ1-2; weak D call: TRBD1 (6 bases). Germline CDR1 and CDR2: GTSNPN and SVGIG (reference sequence). Trimming took 4 bases from V and 8 from J, leaving 11 bases between them. This CDR3 has 11 residues. The CDR3 here is CAWKVGGGYTF. In DNA form, the CDR3 reads TGTGCCTGGAAGGTCGGGGGCGGCTACACCTTC. Drawing the rest from reference TRBV30 and TRBJ1-2, the complete variable domain is SQTIHQWPATLVQPVGSPLSLECTVEGTSNPNLYWYRQAAGRGLQLLFYSVGIGQISSEVPQNLSASRPQDRQFILSSKKLLLSDSGFYLCAWKVGGGYTFGSGTRLTVV.